The 21 T cell receptor beta chains listed next were all sequenced from one sample in a study of radiation and T cells in renal cell carcinoma. Documented time point: blood 2 weeks post-SBRT. Treatment: 15 Gy SBRT to primary tumor, nephrectomy 4 weeks later. Repertoires were generated with immunoSEQ multiplex PCR, while TCRdb's copy carries only in-frame clones and drops some. This table has 150,000 or so clones, approximately 86% appearing once. The sequencing used blood, collected from a patient whose treatment included radiotherapy and nephrectomy. These receptors were obtained from a woman in her 50s with renal cell carcinoma.

The V call is TRBV6-1, the J call TRBJ1-1, with a possible D match to TRBD1 (5 bases). Germline V gene lookup returns CDR1 MNHNS and CDR2 SASEGT. The CDR3 extends over 13 amino acids. Trimming pared 2 bases from V and 1 base from J, leaving 5 bases between. The CDR3 protein is CASSEQGNTEAFF. As DNA, the CDR3 is TGTGCCAGCAGTGAACAGGGGAACACTGAAGCTTTCTTT.

This rearrangement joins TRBV28 to TRBJ1-4, with D perhaps TRBD1 (5 bases). The CDR3 consists of 12 residues. The germline V gene has CDR1 MDHEN and CDR2 SYDVKM. The V and J ends lost 9 bases and 3 bases respectively, with 8 bases between them. CDR3 in DNA: TGTGCCAGTCGACAGTCTAATGAAAAACTGTTTTTT. Its protein product is CASRQSNEKLFF.

The chain combines TRBV2 with TRBJ2-7; TRBD2 agrees at 8 bases. CDR3 length: 18 amino acids. V shed 7 bases, J shed 2 bases, and the junction held 19 bases outside the gene matches. Germline V gives CDR1 SNHLY, CDR2 FYNNEI. The CDR3 nucleotides are TGTGCCAGCAATTTTCAGGGCAGCAGCGGGGGATTACCCTACGAGCAGTACTTC. Its protein is CASNFQGSSGGLPYEQYF.

The rearrangement links TRBV12-5 to TRBJ2-1, with 11 bases matching TRBD2. Germline loops: CDR1 LGHNT, CDR2 FRNRAP. There are 15 residues in the CDR3. Germline trimming cut 6 bases from V and 8 bases from J; bases unmatched to any gene: 9. The CDR3, as DNA: TGTGCTAGTGGCTTATTAGCGGGGGGGCGTCATGAGCAGTTCTTC. The encoded protein is CASGLLAGGRHEQFF.

The chain employs TRBV29-1 and TRBJ1-2, with D unclear. This CDR3 is built from 12 residues. Per the germline V gene, CDR1 is SQVTM and CDR2 is ANQGSEA. Trimming stripped 4 bases from V and 4 bases from J, with 10 bases between. CDR3 sequence: CSVVRQLYGYTF. CDR3 sequence (DNA): TGCAGCGTTGTCCGTCAGCTCTATGGCTACACCTTC.

The chain couples TRBV19 to TRBJ1-6; tentative D call: TRBD1 (5 bases). The CDR3 runs 15 residues. Germline CDR1 and CDR2: LNHDA and SQIVND (reference sequence). V was clipped by 3 bases and J by 5 bases, with 11 bases between them. CDR3: CASSIRGRDNSPLHF. The CDR3 nucleotides are TGTGCCAGTAGTATTCGGGGACGTGATAATTCACCCCTCCACTTT.

This sequence joins TRBV12-1 and TRBJ2-1; TRBD2 reflects the table's D call only, with no check against the DNA. TRBV12-1 is tagged as a pseudogene. This CDR3 spans 11 amino acids. CDR3 DNA sequence: TGTGCCAGCCCCTTTCACAATGAGCAGTTCTTC. It is translated as CASPFHNEQFF.

Concerning this clone: One end of the junction varies from germline; a read error may be responsible. The chain combines TRBV6-1 with TRBJ1-6, with D unclear. CDR3 length: 15 residues. From germline, CDR1 is MNHNS and CDR2 SASEGT. CDR3 nucleotides: TGTGCCAGCAGGGAAGCAGGTGGAAGGAATTCACCCCTCCACTTT. This encodes CASREAGGRNSPLHF.

This chain joins TRBV9 and TRBJ1-3, with D maybe TRBD1 (5 bases). The CDR3 has 18 amino acids. Trimming shortened V by 0 bases and J by 0 bases, and 16 bases separated the two germline ends. Germline V gene sequence: CDR1 SGDLS, CDR2 YYNGEE. The DNA for the CDR3 is TGTGCCAGCAGCGTAGATGGGGCACACAGGAGCTCTGGAAACACCATATATTTT. It translates to CASSVDGAHRSSGNTIYF. The full variable domain, in which reference TRBV9 and TRBJ1-3 provide the parts outside the CDR3, is DSGVTQTPKHLITATGQRVTLRCSPRSGDLSVYWYQQSLDQGLQFLIQYYNGEERAKGNILERFSAQQFPDLHSELNLSSLELGDSALYFCASSVDGAHRSSGNTIYFGEGSWLTVV.

This chain links TRBV7-2 with TRBJ2-7; 8 bases fit TRBD2. This CDR3 spans 13 amino acids. V lost 5 bases to trimming and J lost 4 bases; unmatched junction nucleotides: 4. The V gene's germline CDR1 is SGHTA and CDR2 FQGNSA. CDR3 loop: CASSISGAYEQYF. The CDR3 DNA reads as TGTGCCAGCAGCATTAGCGGGGCATACGAGCAGTACTTC.

The chain links TRBV2 to TRBJ1-6; D ambiguous. Germline values: CDR1 SNHLY, CDR2 FYNNEI. CDR3 length: 15 residues. Between the trimmed V and J ends, which lost 3 bases and 7 bases, there was a span of 13 bases. The DNA of the CDR3 is TGTGCCAGCAGTGATGGAAGGTGGGAAAATTCACCCCTCCACTTT. Translation gives CASSDGRWENSPLHF.

This clone occurred once. This chain uses TRBV6-5 with TRBJ1-1, with D perhaps TRBD1 (6 bases). From germline, CDR1 is MNHEY and CDR2 SVGAGI. This CDR3 has 14 residues. V was cut by 6 bases and J by 5 bases, with 16 bases left in between. Here the CDR3 reads CASRGDRTATEAFF. The CDR3 bases are TGTGCCAGCAGGGGAGACAGGACGGCTACTGAAGCTTTCTTT.

This clone was counted a single time. The gene calls are TRBV5-1 and TRBJ1-1, with D possibly being TRBD1 (6 bases). Looked up from germline, CDR1 is SGHRS and CDR2 is YFSETQ. This CDR3 region has 16 residues. The V gene lost 0 bases and the J gene lost 0 bases, with 12 bases spanning the gap. As DNA, the CDR3 is TGCGCCAGCAGCTTGGACAGGGCTGGGATGAACACTGAAGCTTTCTTT. Translated: CASSLDRAGMNTEAFF.

The chain combines TRBV7-9 with TRBJ1-4; unclear D gene. V was clipped by 7 bases and J by 2 bases, with 11 bases between them. Germline V gene sequence: CDR1 SEHNR, CDR2 FQNEAQ (reference sequence). The CDR3 has 14 residues. CDR3 sequence reads: CASILDGTNEKLFF. The DNA of the CDR3 is TGTGCCAGCATCCTCGACGGTACTAATGAAAAACTGTTTTTT.

The V gene is TRBV2, the J gene TRBJ1-3, with 7 nucleotides matching TRBD1. The CDR3 is 14 residues long. The germline CDR1 and CDR2 sequences are SNHLY and FYNNEI. The V and J ends lost 9 bases and 3 bases, in that order; junction bases with no gene match: 8. CDR3 protein: CARTGTDYGNTIYF. CDR3 coding DNA: TGTGCCAGGACAGGGACAGACTATGGAAACACCATATATTTT.

As DNA, the CDR3 is TGCGCCAGCAGCTCCGAAGGACAGCCATACACAGATACGCAGTATTTT. Encoded protein: CASSSEGQPYTDTQYF. The chain joins TRBV5-1 to TRBJ2-3; tentatively, D is TRBD1 (6 bases). V shed 3 bases and J shed 2 bases, with 16 bases lying between them. Germline loops: CDR1 SGHRS, CDR2 YFSETQ. The CDR3 is 16 residues long.

The chain is built from TRBV29-1 and TRBJ2-1; D is possibly TRBD1 (5 bases). This CDR3 contains 10 residues. The germline V gene has CDR1 SQVTM and CDR2 ANQGSEA. CDR3 sequence reads: CSSGFEEQFF. The CDR3 DNA follows: TGCAGTTCAGGGTTTGAGGAGCAGTTCTTC.

The V call is TRBV7-6, the J call TRBJ2-1; D tentatively reads TRBD1 or TRBD2 (6 bases each). Deletions cut 5 bases from V and 4 bases from J, with 18 bases between. The CDR3 loop spans 16 amino acids. Germline CDR1 SGHVS, CDR2 FNYEAQ. CDR3 residues: CASSRERGGQYNEQFF. The DNA of the CDR3 is TGTGCCAGCAGCCGGGAGAGAGGGGGTCAGTACAATGAGCAGTTCTTC.

In its sample, this clone was seen a few times. The chain employs TRBV7-9 and TRBJ1-1, with D maybe TRBD1 (5 bases). Trimming removed 4 bases at V and 1 base at J, with 13 bases between. Germline V CDR1 and CDR2: SEHNR, FQNEAQ (reference sequence). The CDR3 contains 15 residues. CDR3 DNA sequence: TGTGCCAGCAGCTCGCAGGGAGGGACGAACACTGAAGCTTTCTTT. Translating it yields CASSSQGGTNTEAFF.

The chain combines TRBV9 with TRBJ1-2, with D perhaps matching TRBD1 (6 bases). Germline V lookup: CDR1 SGDLS, CDR2 YYNGEE. The V gene lost 6 bases and the J gene lost 3 bases, with 12 bases spanning the gap. The CDR3 extends over 13 amino acids. The CDR3 loop is CASTKGEDYGYTF. The CDR3 nucleotides are TGTGCCAGCACTAAGGGGGAAGACTATGGCTACACCTTC.

The chain couples TRBV2 to TRBJ1-3, with D unclear. Germline V CDR1 and CDR2: SNHLY, FYNNEI. This CDR3 is 13 amino acids long. Trimming removed 7 bases from V and 0 bases from J, with 7 bases in between. The CDR3 loop is CASILGSGNTIYF. The CDR3, as DNA: TGTGCCAGCATCCTGGGCTCTGGAAACACCATATATTTT.